This TCR beta chain was obtained from a study of CD8+ T cells in alopecia areata (dated 2018 in TCRdb). Background for the entire study: The study used high-throughput TCRbeta sequencing to examine T cell clonal expansion in alopecia areata, in both the C3H/HeJ mouse model and human patients. In humans, TCRbeta sequencing was performed on scalp tissue and on sorted CD4+ and CD8+ peripheral blood T cells from healthy controls and from patients with patchy or totalis/universalis alopecia areata. Clonality in the scalp was compared among normal scalp (n=4), patchy alopecia areata scalp (n=8), and alopecia totalis/universalis scalp (n=8). The RNA source kit depended on sample type: the PAXgene miRNA kit for fixed scalp, the miRNeasy kit for PBMCs, and the RNeasy kit for mouse skin. immunoSEQ multiplex PCR using 35 Vbeta forward primers and 13 Jbeta reverse primers was used to amplify TCRbeta CDR3 regions. On the study overall, not on this receptor specifically: Scalp TCR repertoire analysis is complicated because resident alphabeta T cells in normal human skin are also sequenced, whereas mouse skin is dominated by gammadelta T cells. Compared with normal scalp, lesional scalp, particularly in alopecia totalis/universalis, had higher clonality and more expanded CD8+ clones, which suggests antigenic drive. TCR sequences shared between patients were less clear than in mice, possibly partly because of HLA diversity in the patient population.

The CDR3 measures 17 amino acids from cysteine to phenylalanine. Only the CDR3 part of the read is kept: 51 bases, read in frame from the first base. V and J lose 0 bases and 4 bases, and a span of 16 bases separates them. CDR1 is given as LGHNA and CDR2 as YSLEER, both from the germline V gene. On this clone: It lacks a known antigen. The sample holds no much larger clone one base away, and base qualities are not on file.

After PBMCs were isolated by density centrifugation and stained for CD3, CD4 and CD8, a FACSAria was used to sort CD4+ and CD8+ T cells. Scalp biopsies and blood samples were obtained from unaffected controls. Libraries were made using the immunoSEQ multiplex PCR assay. To provide template for TCR sequencing, every sample had RNA extracted and reverse transcribed into cDNA. SuperScript III was used for first-strand cDNA synthesis, primed with a 2:1 mix of oligo-dT and random hexamers. A synthetic immune receptor repertoire was used to assess amplification bias, and residual bias was removed computationally. In the original analysis: Raw reads were preprocessed for error removal, and CDR3 was defined according to IMGT conventions as running from the conserved cysteine to phenylalanine. Clonality was calculated as 1 minus Shannon entropy normalized by log2 of the number of productive unique TCRs. Whether scalp clones were CD4 or CD8 was inferred by matching scalp TCRbeta sequences against CD4 and CD8 repertoires sorted from blood. TCRdb stores this immuneACCESS table with in-frame sequences only. Part of the clones is absent; in the studies checked, under half of the shortfall reflects unresolved V genes, and no reason is known for the rest. V and J calls and clone size are as listed in that table; D and trimming were resolved from the DNA. The sample includes over 90,000 clones, with around three fifths observed a single time. The top ten clones comprise 8.8% of the sample.

Material: CD4+ T cells sorted from blood. The source is a human donor in good health. Rearrangement joined TRBV4-3 to TRBJ1-3, with a weak D call of TRBD1 (6 bases match). The encoded CDR3 is CASSQDLETGPGNTIYF. The nucleotide sequence reads as follows: TGCGCCAGCAGCCAAGATTTGGAGACAGGACCGGGAAACACCATATATTTT.